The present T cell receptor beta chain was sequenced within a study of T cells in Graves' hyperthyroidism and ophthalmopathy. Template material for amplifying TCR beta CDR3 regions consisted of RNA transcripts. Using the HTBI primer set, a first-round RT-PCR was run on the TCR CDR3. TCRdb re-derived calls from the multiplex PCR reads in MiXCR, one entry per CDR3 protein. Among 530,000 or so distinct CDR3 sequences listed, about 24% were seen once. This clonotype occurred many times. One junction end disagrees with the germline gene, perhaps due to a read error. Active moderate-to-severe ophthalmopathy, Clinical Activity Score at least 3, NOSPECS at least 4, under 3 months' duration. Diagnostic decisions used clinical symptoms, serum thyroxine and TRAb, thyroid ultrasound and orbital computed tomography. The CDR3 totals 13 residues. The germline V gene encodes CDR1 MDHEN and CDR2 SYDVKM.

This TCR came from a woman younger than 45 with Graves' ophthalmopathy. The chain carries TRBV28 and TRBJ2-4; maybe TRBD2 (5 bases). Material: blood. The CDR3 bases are TGTGCCAGCAGTTTACGTTGGAGGAACATTAAGTACTTC. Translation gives CASSLRWRNIKYF.